The 24 T cell receptor beta chains listed next were all sequenced from one sample in a study of T cells after yellow fever vaccination. Each CDR3 protein gets one entry after TCRdb re-called the 5' RACE reads with MiXCR. The repertoire holds about 240,000 distinct CDR3 sequences, with more than 3.5% as singletons. Source: PBMCs, taken 15 days after the yellow fever booster vaccination. The receptors here all came from a young man who received the YFV17D yellow fever vaccine.

This clonotype has a count of ten or more. This chain joins TRBV6-5 and TRBJ1-1; D call uncertain. The CDR3 runs 14 residues. Germline loops: CDR1 MNHEY, CDR2 SVGAGI. With 5 bases removed from V and 1 base from J, the gap between germline ends came to 11 bases. CDR3 in amino acids: CASSPRTPNTEAFF. The CDR3 DNA reads as TGTGCCAGCAGTCCTCGTACTCCGAACACTGAAGCTTTCTTT.

This clonotype was observed at least ten times. In DNA form, the CDR3 reads TGCAGTGCGAGCGGGACAGGGAGGTTGAATGAGCAGTTCTTC. Translation gives CSASGTGRLNEQFF. This rearrangement joins TRBV20-1 to TRBJ2-1; TRBD1 matches 9 bases. The V and J ends lost 6 bases and 7 bases, in that order; junction bases with no gene match: 10. The CDR3 length is 14 residues. Germline V gives CDR1 DFQATT, CDR2 SNEGSKA (reference sequence).

In its sample, this clonotype was seen many times. The rearrangement joins TRBV7-6 to TRBJ2-1; D perhaps matches TRBD2 (6 bases). CDR3 length: 15 amino acids. The V gene lost 2 bases and the J gene lost 4 bases, with 12 bases spanning the gap. Germline lookup yields CDR1 SGHVS and CDR2 FNYEAQ. In DNA form, the CDR3 reads TGTGCCAGCAGCTTATTTGAGACTAGTTACAATGAGCAGTTCTTC. Encoded protein: CASSLFETSYNEQFF.

This clonotype was seen many times. The genes are TRBV18 and TRBJ2-5; D may be TRBD1 or TRBD2 (5 bases each). Germline V lookup: CDR1 KGHSH, CDR2 LQKENI. Trimming cost V 4 bases and J 5 bases, with 14 bases left between them. CDR3 length: 14 amino acids. CDR3 sequence (DNA): TGTGCCAGCTCACGGGACGGAAAAAGGGAGACCCAGTACTTC. This codes for CASSRDGKRETQYF.

This clonotype was observed at least ten times. The rearrangement links TRBV5-1 to TRBJ2-1, with 7 positions matching TRBD1. This CDR3 has 17 residues. Per the germline V gene, CDR1 is SGHRS and CDR2 is YFSETQ. Unmatched junction bases numbered 8, after V lost 0 bases and J lost 2 bases. The CDR3 DNA reads TGCGCCAGCAGCTTGGCCCTTGACAGGGCTACCTACAATGAGCAGTTCTTC. Encoded protein: CASSLALDRATYNEQFF.

This clonotype was counted at least ten times. The chain carries TRBV7-2 and TRBJ1-6, with D hard to call. Germline-derived CDR1 and CDR2 are SGHTA and FQGNSA. Between the trimmed V and J ends, which lost 5 bases and 4 bases, there was a span of 15 bases. The CDR3 is made up of 16 amino acids. DNA of the CDR3: TGTGCCAGCAGCGGAGGTCCGGGTCCTTATAATTCACCCCTCCACTTT. The encoded protein is CASSGGPGPYNSPLHF.

This clonotype has at least ten counts. The chain links TRBV4-3 to TRBJ2-2; 7 bases agree with TRBD2. The CDR3 sequence is 16 residues long. With V trimmed by 1 base and J by 4 bases, 6 bases remained unmatched. Germline CDR1 is LGHNA and CDR2 is YSLEER. This CDR3 reads CASSQGGGVFTGELFF. The CDR3 coding sequence is TGCGCCAGCAGCCAAGGGGGGGGGGTCTTCACCGGGGAGCTGTTTTTT.

This clonotype was detected ten times or more. The chain uses TRBV6-2 or TRBV6-3 and TRBJ2-7; D possibly matches TRBD1 or TRBD2 (5 bases each). V was shortened by 11 bases and J by 4 bases, with 12 bases between the two germline ends. The CDR3 extends over 11 amino acids. The germline gives CDR1 MNHEY, CDR2 SVGEGT. The DNA for the CDR3 is TGTGCCGCAGCTGGGGGATACGAGCAGTACTTC. Translation: CAAAGGYEQYF.

This clonotype was recorded many times. The V and J genes are TRBV6-2 or TRBV6-3 and TRBJ2-5; D is uncertain. The CDR3 totals 12 residues. Germline V lookup: CDR1 MNHEY, CDR2 SVGEGT. The V and J ends lost 5 bases and 1 base respectively, with 5 bases between them. The CDR3 sequence is CASSNLQETQYF. The CDR3, as DNA: TGTGCCAGCAGTAACCTCCAAGAGACCCAGTACTTC.

This clonotype was observed many times. The chain has TRBV19 and TRBJ2-5; 9 bases fit TRBD2. The germline V gene encodes CDR1 LNHDA and CDR2 SQIVND (reference sequence). This CDR3 spans 14 amino acids. V lost 3 bases and J lost 4; bases outside the gene matches: 3. Here the CDR3 reads CASSILAGLETQYF. CDR3 nucleotide sequence: TGTGCCAGTAGTATCCTAGCGGGGCTAGAGACCCAGTACTTC.

This clonotype has at least ten counts. This chain uses TRBV6-6 with TRBJ2-5, with D perhaps TRBD1 (6 bases). The CDR3 spans 14 residues. Trimming pared 5 bases from V and 5 bases from J, leaving 15 bases between. Germline assignment: CDR1 MNHNY and CDR2 SVGAGI (reference sequence). CDR3 amino acids: CASSLFRGSETQYF. CDR3 DNA: TGTGCCAGCAGTCTCTTCAGGGGTTCGGAGACCCAGTACTTC.

The chain has TRBV15 and TRBJ2-1; D may be TRBD2 (7 bases). The V end was cut by 4 bases, the J end by 4 bases, with 14 bases between. The CDR3 spans 15 residues. Germline-derived CDR1 and CDR2 are LNHNV and YYDKDF (reference sequence). CDR3 sequence reads: CATSTFGGTYNEQFF. In DNA form, the CDR3 reads TGTGCCACCAGCACCTTCGGGGGGACATACAATGAGCAGTTCTTC.

This clonotype was seen ten or more times. DNA for the CDR3: TGTGCCAGCATCCCTAGGGGGGGTTTGGTCAATGAGCAGTTCTTC. It codes for CASIPRGGLVNEQFF. The chain couples TRBV5-4 to TRBJ2-1, with TRBD2 as a possible D gene (7 bases). The CDR3 has 15 amino acids. The V end was cut by 6 bases, the J end by 6 bases, with 19 bases between. The germline CDR1 and CDR2 sequences are SGHNT and YYREEE (reference sequence).

This clonotype was observed at least ten times. V is TRBV4-1 and J is TRBJ2-3; D is unclear. This CDR3 contains 13 residues. V lost 4 bases, J lost 4 bases, and 9 bases lay in between. Looked up from germline, CDR1 is MGHRA and CDR2 is YSYEKL. In nucleotides, the CDR3 is TGCGCCAGCAGCCCGCTTAACGCAGATACGCAGTATTTT. Protein: CASSPLNADTQYF.

The table lists this clonotype with a few counts. This chain joins TRBV5-1 and TRBJ1-1; TRBD1 agrees at 11 bases. V dropped 0 bases and J dropped 4; count of bases not matched to a gene: 11. CDR1 and CDR2 from the germline V gene are SGHRS and YFSETQ. CDR3 length: 18 residues. The CDR3 nucleotides read TGCGCCAGCAGCTTGGTCGGACGGACAGGGGGCTCAGTCACTGAAGCTTTCTTT. It translates to CASSLVGRTGGSVTEAFF.

This clonotype occurred many times. The chain couples TRBV5-6 to TRBJ2-3; 10 nucleotides match TRBD2. This CDR3 has 16 amino acids. Germline V CDR1 and CDR2: SGHDT, YYEEEE. The ends lost 4 bases at V and 0 bases at J; junction bases unmatched: 5. The CDR3: CASSIRLAGSTDTQYF. The CDR3 region has the DNA TGTGCCAGCAGCATACGACTAGCGGGCAGCACAGATACGCAGTATTTT.

This clonotype was counted many times. The V call is TRBV12-3 or TRBV12-4, the J call TRBJ1-1; 7 nucleotides line up with TRBD1. V trimming: 5 bases; J trimming: 4 bases; junction bases outside the gene matches: 7. This CDR3 has 14 residues. The CDR3 sequence: CASSLDRVGTEAFF. The CDR3 region has the DNA TGTGCCAGCAGTCTTGACAGGGTTGGCACTGAAGCTTTCTTT.

To note about this clonotype: Given a much more abundant clone one base away, this may be a read error. The V gene is TRBV5-6, the J gene TRBJ1-6; D remains unclear. The V gene's germline CDR1 is SGHDT and CDR2 YYEEEE. CDR3 length: 13 residues. The V end was cut by 1 base, the J end by 7 bases, with 6 bases between. The CDR3 nucleotides read TGTGCCAGCAGCTTGAGTGGGAATTCACCCCTCCACTTT. This codes for CASSLSGNSPLHF.

This clonotype has a count of ten or more. The chain joins TRBV4-1 to TRBJ2-2, with 8 positions matching TRBD2. This CDR3 comprises 16 residues. J gave up 3 bases and V 1 base, and 4 bases lay outside the gene matches. Germline V gene sequence: CDR1 MGHRA, CDR2 YSYEKL. The CDR3 bases are TGCGCCAGCAGCCAAGGGGCGGGGGGTGACACCGGGGAGCTGTTTTTT. Its translation: CASSQGAGGDTGELFF.

This clonotype was picked up many times. CDR3 nucleotide sequence: TGTGCCAGCAGTTACGGAGCGGGGGAACAAGAGACCCAGTACTTC. Protein product: CASSYGAGEQETQYF. The chain recombines TRBV6-6 with TRBJ2-5, with 8 bases aligning to TRBD2. V lost 2 bases, J lost 2 bases, and 4 bases stayed unmatched. Germline CDR1 is MNHNY and CDR2 is SVGAGI (reference sequence). The CDR3 is 15 residues long.

This clonotype has ten or more counts. The genes are TRBV7-6 and TRBJ2-5, with D perhaps matching TRBD1 or TRBD2 (5 bases each). Germline V gives CDR1 SGHVS, CDR2 FNYEAQ. This CDR3 is built from 15 residues. V dropped 1 base and J dropped 0 bases, with 9 bases sitting between them. Written as DNA, the CDR3 is TGTGCCAGCAGCTTAGGGTGGGGGAACCAAGAGACCCAGTACTTC. Translating gives CASSLGWGNQETQYF.

This clonotype showed up just a few times. This chain connects TRBV20-1 to TRBJ2-3; tentative D call: TRBD2 (6 bases). The V gene lost 2 bases and the J gene lost 1 base, with 10 bases spanning the gap. Germline V gene lookup returns CDR1 DFQATT and CDR2 SNEGSKA (reference sequence). The CDR3 loop spans 14 amino acids. The CDR3 nucleotides read TGCAGTGCTAGATTTGGGACTGGCACAGATACGCAGTATTTT. This sequence encodes CSARFGTGTDTQYF.

This clonotype was observed at least ten times. V is TRBV10-3 and J is TRBJ2-7, with D possibly TRBD1 on 5 matching bases. The CDR3 extends over 13 amino acids. Per germline, CDR1 ENHRY and CDR2 SYGVKD. V lost 5 bases to trimming and J lost 5 bases, with 13 bases between them. The DNA of the CDR3 is TGTGCCATCAGTCCTCAGGGATCCCACGAGCAGTACGTC. It specifies CAISPQGSHEQYV.

This rearrangement joins TRBV6-6 to TRBJ1-5; D is uncertain. V dropped 7 bases and J dropped 1 base, with 11 bases sitting between them. This CDR3 contains 14 residues. Germline CDR1 is MNHNY and CDR2 is SVGAGI (reference sequence). CDR3 residues: CASKRYGSNQPQHF. In DNA form, the CDR3 reads TGTGCCAGCAAACGATATGGGAGCAATCAGCCCCAGCATTTT.